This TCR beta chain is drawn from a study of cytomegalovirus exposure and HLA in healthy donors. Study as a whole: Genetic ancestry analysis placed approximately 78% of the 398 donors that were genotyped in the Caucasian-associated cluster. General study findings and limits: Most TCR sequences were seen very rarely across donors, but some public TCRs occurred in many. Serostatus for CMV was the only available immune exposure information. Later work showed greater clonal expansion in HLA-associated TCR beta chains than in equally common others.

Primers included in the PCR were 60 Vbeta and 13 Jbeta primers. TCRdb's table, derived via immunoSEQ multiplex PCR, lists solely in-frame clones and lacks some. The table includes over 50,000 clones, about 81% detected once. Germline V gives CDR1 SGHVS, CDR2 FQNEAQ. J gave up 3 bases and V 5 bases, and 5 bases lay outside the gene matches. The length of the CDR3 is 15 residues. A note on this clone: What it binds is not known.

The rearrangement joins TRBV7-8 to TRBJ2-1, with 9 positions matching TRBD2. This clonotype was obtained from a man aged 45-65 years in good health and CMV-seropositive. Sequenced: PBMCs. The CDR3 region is CASSHPSGVYNEQFF. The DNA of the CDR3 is TGTGCCAGCAGCCATCCTAGCGGGGTCTACAATGAGCAGTTCTTC. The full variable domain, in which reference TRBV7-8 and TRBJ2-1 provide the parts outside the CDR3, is GAGVSQSPRYKVAKRGQDVALRCDPISGHVSLFWYQQALGQGPEFLTYFQNEAQLDKSGLPSDRFFAERPEGSVSTLKIQRTQQEDSAVYLCASSHPSGVYNEQFFGPGTRLTVL.